This T cell receptor (beta chain) emerged from a study of identifying expanded T cells in peripheral blood (dated by TCRdb to between 2018 and 2021). For the study in its entirety: Four technical replicates, made by sequencing separate aliquots from the same pool of genomic DNA, were compared pairwise.

TCRbeta CDR3 regions were profiled by bias-controlled multiplex PCR amplification of genomic DNA with the immunoSEQ Assay. On the study's bioinformatics: To quantify the absolute abundance of each unique TCRbeta CDR3 region, the sequences were collapsed and filtered. Differential abundance was assessed using a binomial (Fisher-equivalent) model and a beta-binomial model in which time-dependent variance fitted from healthy donors was added. Clones with fewer than 5 combined templates were removed, and differential abundance was called for clones with a Benjamini-Hochberg FDR below 0.01. The form v = (b*log(k)+a)^2 was used to model beta-binomial variance as a function of total template count across the two samples. The table was pulled from immuneACCESS by TCRdb, which kept in-frame rearrangements only. Such tables lose some clones; where checked, under half of the loss comes from unresolved V genes, and the rest has no known cause. V and J calls and clone size are those listed in that table; D and trimming were worked out from the DNA. The sample table lists 75,000 to 100,000 clones, about nine tenths of them with a count of one. The leading ten clones occupy 2.8% of the sample.

The CDR3, cysteine through phenylalanine, is 15 amino acids long. Just the 45-base CDR3 DNA is kept, in frame starting at base 1. The germline V gene encodes CDR1 MGHDK and CDR2 SYGVNS. V and J lose 1 base and 8 bases, and a span of 14 bases separates them. Results and caveats for the whole study, not just this receptor: About 1.3 differentially abundant clones were flagged by the binomial model between technical replicates, whereas about 15 and 19 were flagged over approximately two weeks and four weeks, respectively. It was expected by the authors that biological variance in healthy repertoires might increase further over much longer intervals, such as months to years. Across all healthy-donor time intervals, the beta-binomial model significantly lowered both the number of clones called differentially abundant and the false-positive rate. Across all healthy donors, variance in clone template counts between approximately two-week samples was found to increase significantly with total template count.

No immune events, such as infections, were documented for the healthy donors during the collection period. Healthy-donor blood repertoires served as a training cohort to calibrate time-dependent variance in a beta-binomial model of T-cell clone differential abundance. There were around 10 healthy donors in the training cohort, of whom 3 were female and 7 were male. The donors were between about 25 and 65 years old, with an average age of approximately 45 years. Obtained from a commercial supplier, whole blood was collected from each healthy donor at three time points set two to three weeks apart. For immunosequencing, genomic DNA was extracted from unsorted whole blood. On this clone itself: There is no known antigen for this receptor. Base qualities are missing; no much larger clone stands one base away.

The sequence is built from TRBV25-1 and TRBJ1-4; TRBD1 is possibly the D segment (6 matching bases). This receptor was taken from a person between 18 and 75 years old in good health. The sample consisted of blood. The CDR3 protein sequence reads: CASSEFGQGREKLFF. The sequence in DNA is TGTGCCAGCAGTGAATTCGGTCAGGGGCGAGAAAAACTGTTTTTT.